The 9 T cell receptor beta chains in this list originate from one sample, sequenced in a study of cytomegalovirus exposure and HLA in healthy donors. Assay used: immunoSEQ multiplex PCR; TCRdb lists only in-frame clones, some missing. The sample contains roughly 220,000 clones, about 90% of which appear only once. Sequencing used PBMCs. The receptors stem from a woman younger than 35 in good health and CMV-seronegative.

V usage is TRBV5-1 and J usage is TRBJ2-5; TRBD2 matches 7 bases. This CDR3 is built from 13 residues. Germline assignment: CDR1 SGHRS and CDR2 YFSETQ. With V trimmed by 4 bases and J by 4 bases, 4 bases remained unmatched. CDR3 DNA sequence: TGCGCCAGCAGCCCGGGGGGAGTAGAGACCCAGTACTTC. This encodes CASSPGGVETQYF.

The CDR3 nucleotides are TGTGCCAGCAGTGAAGCGCCGGGGTCCAATGAAAAACTGTTTTTT. Its translation is CASSEAPGSNEKLFF. The J gene is TRBJ1-4, the V gene TRBV6-1; D remains unclear. The CDR3 has 15 amino acids. From germline, CDR1 is MNHNS and CDR2 SASEGT. Trimming removed 0 bases from V and 5 bases from J, with 10 bases in between.

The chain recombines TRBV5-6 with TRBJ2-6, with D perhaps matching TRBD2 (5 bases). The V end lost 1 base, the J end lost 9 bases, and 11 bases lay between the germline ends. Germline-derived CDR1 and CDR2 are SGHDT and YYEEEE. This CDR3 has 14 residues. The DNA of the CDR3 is TGTGCCAGCAGCTTGATCTCCGGAGGCAACGTCCTGACTTTC. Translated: CASSLISGGNVLTF.

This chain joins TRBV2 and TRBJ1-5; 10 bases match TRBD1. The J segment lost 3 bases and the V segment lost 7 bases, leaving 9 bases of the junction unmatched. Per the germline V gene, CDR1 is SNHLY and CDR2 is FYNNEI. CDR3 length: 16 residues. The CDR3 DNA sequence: TGTGCCAGCAATCCTGGACAGGGGGGTTACAATCAGCCCCAGCATTTT. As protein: CASNPGQGGYNQPQHF.

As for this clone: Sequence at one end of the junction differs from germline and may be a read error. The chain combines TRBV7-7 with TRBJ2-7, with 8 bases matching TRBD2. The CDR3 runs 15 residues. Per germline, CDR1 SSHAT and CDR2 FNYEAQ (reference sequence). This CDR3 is CASSLSSGSSYEQYF. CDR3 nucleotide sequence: TGTGCTAGCAGCTTAAGCAGCGGGAGCTCCTACGAGCAGTACTTC.

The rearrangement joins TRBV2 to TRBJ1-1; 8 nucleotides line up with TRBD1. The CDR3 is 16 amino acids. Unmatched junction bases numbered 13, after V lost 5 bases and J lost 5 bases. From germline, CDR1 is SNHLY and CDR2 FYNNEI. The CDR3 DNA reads TGTGCCAGCAGTCGGGCAGGGGGCTATATATTTACTGAAGCTTTCTTT. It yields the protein CASSRAGGYIFTEAFF.

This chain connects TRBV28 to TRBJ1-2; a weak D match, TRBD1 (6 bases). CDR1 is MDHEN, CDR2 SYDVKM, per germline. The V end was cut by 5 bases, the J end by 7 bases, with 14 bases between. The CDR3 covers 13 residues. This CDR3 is CASSPTGFSGYTF. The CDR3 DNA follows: TGTGCCAGCAGTCCAACAGGGTTCTCTGGCTACACCTTC.

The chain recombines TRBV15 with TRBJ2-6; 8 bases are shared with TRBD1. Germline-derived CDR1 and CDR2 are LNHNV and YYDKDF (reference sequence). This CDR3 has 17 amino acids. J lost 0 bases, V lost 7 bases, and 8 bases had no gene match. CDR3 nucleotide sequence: TGTGCCACCAAGGGTCCAGGGGGCTACTCTGGGGCCAACGTCCTGACTTTC. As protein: CATKGPGGYSGANVLTF.

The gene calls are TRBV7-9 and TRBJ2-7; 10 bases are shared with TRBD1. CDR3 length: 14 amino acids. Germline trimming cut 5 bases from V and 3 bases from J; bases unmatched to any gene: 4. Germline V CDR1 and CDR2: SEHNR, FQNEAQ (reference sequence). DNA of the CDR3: TGTGCCAGCAGCCCCCGGGACAGGGGCTACGAGCAGTACTTC. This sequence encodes CASSPRDRGYEQYF.